This passage covers 8 T cell receptor beta chains from one sample sequenced in a study of T cells after somatic rescue of genetic block. The method was immunoSEQ multiplex PCR; TCRdb's version includes in-frame clones alone and lacks a portion of them. The data contain 9,500 to 15,000 clones, 65% to 85% of them singletons. Sequenced input: peripheral blood mononuclear cells (PBMCs). The receptors originated from a boy aged 5-17 years.

This chain links TRBV29-1 with TRBJ2-1; 9 nucleotides line up with TRBD2. The CDR3 has 17 residues. Germline CDR1 reads SQVTM; CDR2 reads ANQGSEA. V lost 6 bases, J lost 0 bases, and 12 bases stayed unmatched. The CDR3 here is CSVVGLAGIFSYNEQFF. The CDR3 nucleotides read TGCAGCGTGGTGGGGCTAGCGGGGATCTTCTCCTACAATGAGCAGTTCTTC.

J is TRBJ1-3 and V is TRBV2; D gene unclear. Trimming took 4 bases from V and 0 from J, leaving 4 bases between them. CDR1 is SNHLY and CDR2 is FYNNEI in the germline V gene. This CDR3 contains 13 residues. CDR3 sequence (DNA): TGTGCCAGCAGTGGGAACTCTGGAAACACCATATATTTT. The encoded protein is CASSGNSGNTIYF.

The chain recombines TRBV7-7 with TRBJ2-5, with unresolved D. CDR3 size: 14 residues. The V gene's germline CDR1 is SSHAT and CDR2 FNYEAQ (reference sequence). Between the trimmed V and J ends, which lost 2 bases and 7 bases, there was a span of 14 bases. In nucleotides, the CDR3 is TGTGCCAGCAGCTTAAGTGGGTGGGATGGGACCCAGTACTTC. Its translation: CASSLSGWDGTQYF.

This clone is labeled as medium-sized. This chain links TRBV11-2 with TRBJ2-1, with 7 bases identical to TRBD1. Germline V gene lookup returns CDR1 SGHAT and CDR2 FQNNGV. The CDR3 is 15 amino acids. With V trimmed by 4 bases and J by 8 bases, 11 bases remained unmatched. The CDR3 nucleotides read TGTGCCAGCAGCTATAGCAGCCAGGGGGAATATGAGCAGTTCTTC. Translated, it gives CASSYSSQGEYEQFF.

Remarks on this clone: Germline is not matched at one junction end, which may reflect a read error. The CDR3 DNA is TGTGCCGGCAGCTGGGACAGGGTTGATGGCTACACCTTC. Protein: CAGSWDRVDGYTF. The V and J genes are TRBV11-2 and TRBJ1-2, with TRBD1 identical over 9 bases. This CDR3 comprises 13 residues. Per germline, CDR1 SGHAT and CDR2 FQNNGV.

This chain uses TRBV28 with TRBJ2-7; TRBD1 agrees at 10 bases. The CDR3 covers 14 residues. Germline V CDR1 and CDR2: MDHEN, SYDVKM. The V segment lost 10 bases and the J segment 0 bases; nucleotides outside the gene matches: 6. The CDR3 sequence is CATLRDRGSYEQYF. In DNA form, the CDR3 reads TGTGCCACCCTCCGGGACAGGGGCTCCTACGAGCAGTACTTC.

This chain links TRBV21-1 with TRBJ2-7; TRBD1 is taken as the D call from the table, unchecked against the DNA. TRBV21-1 is termed a pseudogene. The CDR3 has 15 amino acids. The CDR3 reads CASPGWDSLSYEQYF. The CDR3 DNA sequence: TGTGCCAGCCCAGGGTGGGACAGCCTCTCCTACGAGCAGTACTTC.

Turning to this clone: One end of the junction is discordant with germline, which a read error may explain. The chain couples TRBV19 to TRBJ2-7, with a tentative D call TRBD2 (6 bases). The CDR3 is made up of 16 amino acids. Germline-derived CDR1 and CDR2 are LNHDA and SQIVND (reference sequence). CDR3 DNA: TGTGCCAGTAGTCTAGACGCGGGGCCACCGGCCTACGAGCAGTACTTC. This encodes CASSLDAGPPAYEQYF. The full variable domain, with the rest looked up from reference TRBV19 and TRBJ2-7, is DGGITQSPKYLFRKEGQNVTLSCEQNLNHDAMYWYRQDPGQGLRLIYYSQIVNDFQKGDIAEGYSVSREKKESFPLTVTSAQKNPTAFYLCASSLDAGPPAYEQYFGPGTRLTVT.